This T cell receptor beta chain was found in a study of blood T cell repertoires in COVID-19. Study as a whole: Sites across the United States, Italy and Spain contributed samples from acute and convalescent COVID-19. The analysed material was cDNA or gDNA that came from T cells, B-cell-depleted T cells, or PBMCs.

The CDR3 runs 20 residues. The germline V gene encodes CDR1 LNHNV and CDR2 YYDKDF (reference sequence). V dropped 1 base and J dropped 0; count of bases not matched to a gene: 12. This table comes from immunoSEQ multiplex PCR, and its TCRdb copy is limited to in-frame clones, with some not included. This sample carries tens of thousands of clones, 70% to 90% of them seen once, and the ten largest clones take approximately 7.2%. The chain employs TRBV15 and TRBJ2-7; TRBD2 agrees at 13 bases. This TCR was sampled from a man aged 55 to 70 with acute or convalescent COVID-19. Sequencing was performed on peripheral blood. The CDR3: CATSRVPSGLAGISSYEQYF. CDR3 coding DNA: TGTGCCACCAGCAGAGTCCCCTCGGGACTAGCGGGGATAAGCTCCTACGAGCAGTACTTC.